This paragraph reports one T cell receptor (beta chain). The antigen is unknown. V shed 4 bases and J 0 bases; nucleotides not matched to a gene: 2. This CDR3 has 14 amino acids. CDR1 is MNHNS, CDR2 SASEGT, per germline. These data originate in a study of response to subunit inactivated influenza vaccine. The study, taken as a whole, reports: The authors suggested that few new T cells are recruited per seasonal influenza vaccination.

TCRdb re-derived calls from the RT-PCR reads in MiXCR, one entry per CDR3 protein. The sample has around 470,000 distinct CDR3 sequences; approximately 7.2% are singletons. The chain links TRBV6-1 to TRBJ1-1, with 7 bases lining up with TRBD1. The sequenced sample was PBMCs from blood, obtained approximately 25 months after vaccination. The source of this sequence is a man aged 50-75 years who received an inactivated influenza vaccine. The CDR3 region is CASSGDSLNTEAFF. DNA for the CDR3: TGTGCCAGCAGTGGGGACAGCTTGAACACTGAAGCTTTCTTT.